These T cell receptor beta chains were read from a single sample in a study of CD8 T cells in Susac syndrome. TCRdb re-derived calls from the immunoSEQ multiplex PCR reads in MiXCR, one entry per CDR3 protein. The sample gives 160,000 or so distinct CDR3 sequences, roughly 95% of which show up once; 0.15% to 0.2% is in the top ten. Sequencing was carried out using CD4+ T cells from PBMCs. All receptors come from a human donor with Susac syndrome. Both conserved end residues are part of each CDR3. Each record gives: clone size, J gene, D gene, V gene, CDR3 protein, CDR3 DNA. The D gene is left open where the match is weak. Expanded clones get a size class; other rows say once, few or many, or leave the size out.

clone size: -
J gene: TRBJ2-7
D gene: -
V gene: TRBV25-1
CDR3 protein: CASSEIGTPSYEQYF
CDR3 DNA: TGTGCCAGCAGTGAAATCGGGACACCCAGCTACGAGCAGTACTTC

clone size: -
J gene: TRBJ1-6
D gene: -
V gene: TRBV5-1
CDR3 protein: CASSLEAGKPLHF
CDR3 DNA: TGCGCCAGCAGCTTGGAGGCAGGGAAACCCCTCCACTTT

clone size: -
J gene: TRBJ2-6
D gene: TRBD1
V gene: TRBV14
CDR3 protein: CASSPQGARGANVLTF
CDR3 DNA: TGTGCCAGCAGCCCACAGGGGGCTCGTGGGGCCAACGTCCTGACTTTC

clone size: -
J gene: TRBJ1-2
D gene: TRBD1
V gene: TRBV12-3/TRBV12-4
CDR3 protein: CASSPGGTDYGYTF
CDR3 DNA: TGTGCCAGCAGCCCTGGGGGGACAGACTATGGCTACACCTTC

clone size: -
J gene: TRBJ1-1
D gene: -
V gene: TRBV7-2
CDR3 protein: CASSFAQVTRTEAFF
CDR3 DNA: TGTGCCAGCAGCTTTGCGCAGGTTACGAGGACTGAAGCTTTCTTT

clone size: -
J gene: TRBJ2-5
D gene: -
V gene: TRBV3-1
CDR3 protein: CASSLLPGVQETQYF
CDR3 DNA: TGTGCCAGCAGCCTCCTGCCGGGGGTTCAAGAGACCCAGTACTTC

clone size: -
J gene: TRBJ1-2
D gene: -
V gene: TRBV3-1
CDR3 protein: CASSQGGGSNGYTF
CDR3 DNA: TGTGCCAGCAGCCAGGGGGGGGGAAGCAACGGCTACACCTTC

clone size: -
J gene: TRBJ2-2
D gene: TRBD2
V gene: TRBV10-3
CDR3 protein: CATKTSGEGELFF
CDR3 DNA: TGTGCCACCAAGACTAGCGGGGAGGGGGAGCTGTTTTTT

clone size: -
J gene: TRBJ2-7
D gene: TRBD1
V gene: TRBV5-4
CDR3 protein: CASSSNRGLAYEQYF
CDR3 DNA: TGTGCCAGCAGCTCTAACAGGGGATTGGCCTACGAGCAGTACTTC

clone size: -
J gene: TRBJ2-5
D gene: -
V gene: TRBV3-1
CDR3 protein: CASSQGPVTLETQYF
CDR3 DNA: TGTGCCAGCAGCCAAGGTCCGGTGACCTTGGAGACCCAGTACTTC

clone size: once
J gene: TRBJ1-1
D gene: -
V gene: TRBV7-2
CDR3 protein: CASTLTENTEAFF
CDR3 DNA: TGTGCCAGCACCCTTACAGAGAACACTGAAGCTTTCTTT

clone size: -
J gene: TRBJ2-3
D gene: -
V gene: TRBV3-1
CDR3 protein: CASSQPSTTDTQYF
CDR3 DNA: TGTGCCAGCAGCCAGCCCTCAACCACAGATACGCAGTATTTT

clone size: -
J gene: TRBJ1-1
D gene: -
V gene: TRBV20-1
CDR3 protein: CSARAALNTEAFF
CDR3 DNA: TGCAGTGCTAGAGCAGCCCTGAACACTGAAGCTTTCTTT

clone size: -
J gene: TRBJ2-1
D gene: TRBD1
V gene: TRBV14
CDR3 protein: CASSFTWADRGIENEQFF
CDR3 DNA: TGTGCCAGCAGCTTCACCTGGGCCGACAGGGGAATTGAGAATGAGCAGTTCTTC

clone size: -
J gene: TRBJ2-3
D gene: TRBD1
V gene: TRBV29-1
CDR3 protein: CSVEDRDRGRDTQYF
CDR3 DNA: TGCAGCGTTGAAGATCGGGACAGGGGGCGCGATACGCAGTATTTT

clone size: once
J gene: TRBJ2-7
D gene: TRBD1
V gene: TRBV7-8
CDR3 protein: CASSSTGGVYEQYF
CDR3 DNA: TGTGCCAGCAGCTCGACAGGGGGGGTCTACGAGCAGTACTTC

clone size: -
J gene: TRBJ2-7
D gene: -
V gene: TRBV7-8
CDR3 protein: CASSLNRDTYEQYF
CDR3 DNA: TGTGCCAGCAGCTTAAACCGGGACACCTACGAGCAGTACTTC

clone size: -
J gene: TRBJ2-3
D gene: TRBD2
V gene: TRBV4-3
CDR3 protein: CASSQYLAGGVDTQYF
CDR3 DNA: TGCGCCAGCAGCCAATACCTAGCGGGGGGGGTAGATACGCAGTATTTT

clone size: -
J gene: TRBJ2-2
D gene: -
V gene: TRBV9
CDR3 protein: CASSVGGHTGELFF
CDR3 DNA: TGTGCCAGCAGCGTAGGGGGGCACACCGGGGAGCTGTTTTTT

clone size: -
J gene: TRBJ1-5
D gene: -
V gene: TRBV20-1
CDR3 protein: CSARSPGGSLYQPQHF
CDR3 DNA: TGCAGTGCTAGATCCCCCGGAGGTTCCTTGTATCAGCCCCAGCATTTT